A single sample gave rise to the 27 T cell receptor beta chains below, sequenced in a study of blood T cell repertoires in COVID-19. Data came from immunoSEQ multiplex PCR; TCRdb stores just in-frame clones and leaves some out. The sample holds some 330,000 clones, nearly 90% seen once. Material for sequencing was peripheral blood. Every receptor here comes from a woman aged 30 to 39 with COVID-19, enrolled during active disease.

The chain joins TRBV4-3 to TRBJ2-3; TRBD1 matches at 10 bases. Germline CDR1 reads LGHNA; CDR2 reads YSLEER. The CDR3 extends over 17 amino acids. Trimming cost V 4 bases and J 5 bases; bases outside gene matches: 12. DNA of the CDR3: TGCGCCAGCAGCCGACTCGTAGGGACAGGGGCAATAGATACGCAGTATTTT. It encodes CASSRLVGTGAIDTQYF.

As DNA, the CDR3 is TGCGCCAGCAGTCAATCATACAGGGGCCCGACGAGCTATGGCTACACCTTC. Translated, it gives CASSQSYRGPTSYGYTF. The rearrangement joins TRBV23-1 to TRBJ1-2, with 7 positions matching TRBD1. TRBV23-1 carries the ORF label, with uncertain function. The CDR3 sequence is 17 residues long. V gave up 0 bases and J gave up 4 bases; unmatched junction bases: 11.

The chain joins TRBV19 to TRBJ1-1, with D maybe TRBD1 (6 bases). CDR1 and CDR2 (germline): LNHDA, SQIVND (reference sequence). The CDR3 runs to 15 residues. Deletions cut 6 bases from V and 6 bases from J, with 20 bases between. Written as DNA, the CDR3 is TGTGCCAGTAGAGCCCCGCGGGGGCTAGGAGCTGAAGCTTTCTTT. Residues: CASRAPRGLGAEAFF.

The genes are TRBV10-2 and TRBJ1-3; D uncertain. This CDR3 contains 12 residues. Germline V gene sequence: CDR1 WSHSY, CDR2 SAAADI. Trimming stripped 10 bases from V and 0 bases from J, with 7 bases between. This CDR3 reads CATGNSGNTIYF. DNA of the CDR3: TGCGCCACCGGGAACTCTGGAAACACCATATATTTT.

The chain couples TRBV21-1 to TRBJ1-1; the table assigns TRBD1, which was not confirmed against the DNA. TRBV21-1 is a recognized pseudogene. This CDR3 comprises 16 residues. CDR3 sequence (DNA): TGTGCCAGCAGCAAGGGACAGGGGGCAATGGGCACTGAAGCTTTCTTT. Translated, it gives CASSKGQGAMGTEAFF.

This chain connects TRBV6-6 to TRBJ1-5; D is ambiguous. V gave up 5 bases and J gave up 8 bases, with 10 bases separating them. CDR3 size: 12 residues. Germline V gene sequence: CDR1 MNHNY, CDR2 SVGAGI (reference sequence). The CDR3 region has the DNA TGTGCCAGCAGTAAAGATGAGGAGCCCCAGCATTTT. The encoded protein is CASSKDEEPQHF.

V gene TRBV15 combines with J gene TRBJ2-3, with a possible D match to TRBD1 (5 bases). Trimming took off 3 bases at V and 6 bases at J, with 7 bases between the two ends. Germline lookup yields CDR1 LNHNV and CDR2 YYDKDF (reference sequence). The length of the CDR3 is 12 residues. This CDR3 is CATSRKGDTQYF. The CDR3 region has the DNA TGTGCCACCAGCAGGAAGGGGGATACGCAGTATTTT. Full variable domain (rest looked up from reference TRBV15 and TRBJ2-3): DAMVIQNPRYQVTQFGKPVTLSCSQTLNHNVMYWYQQKSSQAPKLLFHYYDKDFNNEADTPDNFQSRRPNTSFCFLDIRSPGLGDTAMYLCATSRKGDTQYFGPGTRLTVL.

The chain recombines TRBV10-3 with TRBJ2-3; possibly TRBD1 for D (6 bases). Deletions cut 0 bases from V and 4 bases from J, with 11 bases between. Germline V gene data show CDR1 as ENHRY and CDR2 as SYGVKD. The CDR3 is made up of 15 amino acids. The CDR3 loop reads CAISESARGPDTQYF. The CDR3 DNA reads TGTGCCATCAGTGAGTCGGCCAGGGGCCCAGATACGCAGTATTTT.

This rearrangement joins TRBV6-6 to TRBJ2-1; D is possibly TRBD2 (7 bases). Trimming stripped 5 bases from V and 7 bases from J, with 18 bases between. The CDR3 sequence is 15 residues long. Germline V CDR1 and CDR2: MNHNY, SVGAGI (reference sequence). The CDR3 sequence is CASSRGGGERNEQFF. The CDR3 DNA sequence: TGTGCCAGCAGTAGGGGGGGAGGTGAGAGGAATGAGCAGTTCTTC.

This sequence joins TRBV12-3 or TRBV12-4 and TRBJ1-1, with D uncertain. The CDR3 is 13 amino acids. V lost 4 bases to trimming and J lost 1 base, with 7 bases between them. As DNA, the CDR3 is TGTGCCAGCAGTTCAACAGAGAACACTGAAGCTTTCTTT. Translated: CASSSTENTEAFF.

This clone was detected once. For the CDR3, the DNA is TGTGCCAGCAGCGCGAAACCCGGGGAGTTCCGCTATGGCTACACCTTC. Protein: CASSAKPGEFRYGYTF. This chain joins TRBV9 and TRBJ1-2; D is undetermined. Looked up from germline, CDR1 is SGDLS and CDR2 is YYNGEE. This CDR3 spans 16 amino acids. V shed 3 bases and J shed 4 bases, with 19 bases lying between them.

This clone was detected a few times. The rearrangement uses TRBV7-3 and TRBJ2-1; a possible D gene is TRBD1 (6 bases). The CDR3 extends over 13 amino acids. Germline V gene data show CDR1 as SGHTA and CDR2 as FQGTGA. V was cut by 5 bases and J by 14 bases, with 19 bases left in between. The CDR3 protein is CASSPAPGTRKFF. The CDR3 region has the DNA TGTGCCAGCAGCCCCGCCCCGGGGACAAGGAAGTTCTTC.

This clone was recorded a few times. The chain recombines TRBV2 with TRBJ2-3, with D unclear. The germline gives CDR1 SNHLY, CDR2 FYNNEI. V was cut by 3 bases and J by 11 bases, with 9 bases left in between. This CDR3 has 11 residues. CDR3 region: CASSDPFGQYF. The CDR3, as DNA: TGTGCCAGCAGTGACCCGTTCGGGCAGTATTTT.

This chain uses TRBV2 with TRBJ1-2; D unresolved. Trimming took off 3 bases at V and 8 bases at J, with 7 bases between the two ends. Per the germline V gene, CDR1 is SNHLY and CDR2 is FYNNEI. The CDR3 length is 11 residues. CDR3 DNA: TGTGCCAGCAGTGATGACTTAGGCTACACCTTC. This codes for CASSDDLGYTF. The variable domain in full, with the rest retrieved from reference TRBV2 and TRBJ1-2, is EPEVTQTPSHQVTQMGQEVILRCVPISNHLYFYWYRQILGQKVEFLVSFYNNEISEKSEIFDDQFSVERPDGSNFTLKIRSTKLEDSAMYFCASSDDLGYTFGSGTRLTVV.

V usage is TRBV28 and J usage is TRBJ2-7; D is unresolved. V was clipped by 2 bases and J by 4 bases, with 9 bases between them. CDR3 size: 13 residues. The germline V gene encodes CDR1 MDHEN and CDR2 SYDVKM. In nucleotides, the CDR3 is TGTGCCAGCAGTTTAGCGGTAGTATACGAGCAGTACGTC. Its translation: CASSLAVVYEQYV.

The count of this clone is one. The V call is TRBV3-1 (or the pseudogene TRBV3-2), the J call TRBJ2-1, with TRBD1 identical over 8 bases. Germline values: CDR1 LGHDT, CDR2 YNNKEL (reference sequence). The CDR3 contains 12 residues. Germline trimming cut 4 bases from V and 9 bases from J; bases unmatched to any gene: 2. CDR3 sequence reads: CASSRGQGEQFF. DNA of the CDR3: TGTGCCAGCAGCCGTGGACAGGGTGAGCAGTTCTTC.

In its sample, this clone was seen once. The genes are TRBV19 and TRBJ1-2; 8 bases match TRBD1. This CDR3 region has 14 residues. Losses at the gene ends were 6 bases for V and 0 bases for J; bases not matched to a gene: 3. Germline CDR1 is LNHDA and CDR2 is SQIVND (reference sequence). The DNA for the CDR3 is TGTGCCAGTAGGACAGGGGAGGCTAACTATGGCTACACCTTC. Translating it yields CASRTGEANYGYTF.

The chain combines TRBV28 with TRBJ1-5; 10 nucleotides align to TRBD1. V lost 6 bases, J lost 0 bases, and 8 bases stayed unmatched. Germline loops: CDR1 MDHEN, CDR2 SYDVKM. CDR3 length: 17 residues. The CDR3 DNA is TGTGCCAGCAGCTATCGGACAGGGGGATATAGCAATCAGCCCCAGCATTTT. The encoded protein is CASSYRTGGYSNQPQHF.

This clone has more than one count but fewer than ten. CDR3 sequence reads: CASGSYPGEAFF. The CDR3 nucleotides are TGTGCTAGTGGCTCTTACCCCGGTGAAGCTTTCTTT. This sequence joins TRBV12-5 and TRBJ1-1; D unresolved. Germline lookup yields CDR1 LGHNT and CDR2 FRNRAP. The V and J ends lost 6 bases and 7 bases respectively, with 12 bases between them. The CDR3 covers 12 residues. Looking up the rest from reference TRBV12-5 and TRBJ1-1 gives the full variable domain: DARVTQTPRHKVTEMGQEVTMRCQPILGHNTVFWYRQTMMQGLELLAYFRNRAPLDDSGMPKDRFSAEMPDATLATLKIQPSEPRDSAVYFCASGSYPGEAFFGQGTRLTVV.

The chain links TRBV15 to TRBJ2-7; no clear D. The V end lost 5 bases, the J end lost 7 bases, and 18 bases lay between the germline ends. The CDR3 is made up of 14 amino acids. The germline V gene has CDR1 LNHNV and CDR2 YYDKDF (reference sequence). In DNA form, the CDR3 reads TGTGCCACCAGCTTGAGAGAGTATCCTGGTGAGCAGTACTTC. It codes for CATSLREYPGEQYF.

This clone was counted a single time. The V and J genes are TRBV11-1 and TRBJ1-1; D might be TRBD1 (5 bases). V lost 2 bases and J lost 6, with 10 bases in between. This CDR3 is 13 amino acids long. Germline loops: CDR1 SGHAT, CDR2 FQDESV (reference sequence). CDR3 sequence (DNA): TGTGCCAGCAGCTTATCGCCGGGGGCTGAAGCTTTCTTT. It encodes CASSLSPGAEAFF.

CDR3: CASSFRWARGDSYNEQFF. As DNA, the CDR3 is TGTGCCAGCAGCTTTCGGTGGGCGCGGGGGGACTCCTACAATGAGCAGTTCTTC. The rearrangement joins TRBV5-5 to TRBJ2-1, with 8 bases lining up with TRBD2. With 2 bases clipped from V and 0 bases from J, the junction kept 10 bases outside the gene matches. Germline CDR1 SGHKS, CDR2 YYEKEE (reference sequence). The CDR3 contains 18 residues.

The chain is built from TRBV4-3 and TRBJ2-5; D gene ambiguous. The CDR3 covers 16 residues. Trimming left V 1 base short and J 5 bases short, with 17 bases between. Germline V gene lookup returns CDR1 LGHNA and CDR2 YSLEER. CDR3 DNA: TGCGCCAGCAGCCAAGCAATAACAAGCGTCTCGGAGACCCAGTACTTC. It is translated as CASSQAITSVSETQYF.

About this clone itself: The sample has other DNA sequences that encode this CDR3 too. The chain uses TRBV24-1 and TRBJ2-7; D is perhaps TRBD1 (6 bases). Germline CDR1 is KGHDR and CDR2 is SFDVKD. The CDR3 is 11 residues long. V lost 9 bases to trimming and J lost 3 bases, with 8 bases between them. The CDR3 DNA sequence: TGTGCCACCTCCAGGGGCTACGAGCAGTACTTC. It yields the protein CATSRGYEQYF.

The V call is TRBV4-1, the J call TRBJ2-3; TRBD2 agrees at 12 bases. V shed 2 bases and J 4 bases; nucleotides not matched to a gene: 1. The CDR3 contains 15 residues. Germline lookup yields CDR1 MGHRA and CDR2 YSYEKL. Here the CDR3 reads CASSQLAGGPDTQYF. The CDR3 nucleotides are TGCGCCAGCAGCCAACTAGCGGGGGGGCCAGATACGCAGTATTTT.

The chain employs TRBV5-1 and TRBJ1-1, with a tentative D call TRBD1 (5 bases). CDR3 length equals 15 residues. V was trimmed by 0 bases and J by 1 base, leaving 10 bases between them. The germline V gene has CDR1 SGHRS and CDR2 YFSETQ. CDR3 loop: CASSLDRGRNTEAFF. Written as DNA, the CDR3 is TGCGCCAGCAGCTTGGATAGGGGTCGGAACACTGAAGCTTTCTTT.

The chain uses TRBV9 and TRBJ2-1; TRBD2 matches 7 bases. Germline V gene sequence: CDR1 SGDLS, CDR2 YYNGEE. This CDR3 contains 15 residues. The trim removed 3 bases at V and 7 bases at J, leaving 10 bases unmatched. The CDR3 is CASSALAATRNEQFF. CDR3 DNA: TGTGCCAGCAGCGCGCTAGCGGCCACTAGGAATGAGCAGTTCTTC. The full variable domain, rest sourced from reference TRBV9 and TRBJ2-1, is DSGVTQTPKHLITATGQRVTLRCSPRSGDLSVYWYQQSLDQGLQFLIQYYNGEERAKGNILERFSAQQFPDLHSELNLSSLELGDSALYFCASSALAATRNEQFFGPGTRLTVL.